The 15 T cell receptor beta chains below all came from one sample that was sequenced in a study of blood T cell repertoires in acute mononucleosis. Notes on the study in general: GLC-BM selection appeared to involve both TCR alpha and beta chains.

The method was immunoSEQ multiplex PCR; TCRdb's version includes in-frame clones alone and lacks a portion of them. The data hold 1,500 or so clones, with around 27% observed a single time. Indicated time point: convalescence about 6 months (5-8 months) after acute presentation (visit 7). Sequencing was performed on EBV GLC epitope tetramer+ CD8+ T cells sorted from PBMCs, taken during convalescence from infectious mononucleosis. The subset denotes: CD8 T cells binding tetramer with EBV BMLF1 280-288 peptide (GLC-BM). The receptors were gathered from a woman aged 18 to 35 with infectious mononucleosis caused by EBV.

The chain joins TRBV28 to TRBJ2-7; D ambiguous. Germline values: CDR1 MDHEN, CDR2 SYDVKM. V dropped 8 bases and J dropped 3 bases, with 17 bases sitting between them. The CDR3 sequence is 14 residues long. In DNA form, the CDR3 reads TGTGCCAGCTCCCCGTCACAGCAATTCTACGAGCAGTACTTC. Translation gives CASSPSQQFYEQYF.

Concerning this clone itself: Being one base from a much bigger clone, this may be a read error. The same CDR3 also results from other DNA sequences found in this sample. The genes are TRBV29-1 and TRBJ2-3; D call uncertain. Trimming stripped 6 bases from V and 1 base from J, with 11 bases between. The CDR3 length is 13 residues. The V gene's germline CDR1 is SQVTM and CDR2 ANQGSEA. CDR3 residues: CSVAVTRTDTQYF. Written as DNA, the CDR3 is TGCAGCGTAGCCGTGACCCGCACAGATACGCAGTATTTT.

To note about this clone: Possible read error: a much larger clone is one base away. J is TRBJ1-2 and V is TRBV29-1, with 7 positions matching TRBD1. Germline V CDR1 and CDR2: SQVTM, ANQGSEA. The CDR3 extends over 12 amino acids. The CDR3 region has the DNA TGCTGCGGTGACGGGGAGGGGGCGGGGGACACCTTC. This gives the protein CCGDGEGAGDTF. Full variable domain (remainder filled in from reference TRBV29-1 and TRBJ1-2): SAVISQKPSRDICQRGTSLTIQCQVDSQVTMMFWYRQQPGQSLTLIATANQGSEATYESGFVIDKFPISRPNLTFSTLTVSNMSPEDSSIYLCCGDGEGAGDTFGSGTRLTVV.

In this sample, this clone turned up many times. This chain connects TRBV7-8 to TRBJ1-2; 9 nucleotides agree with TRBD1. Per the germline V gene, CDR1 is SGHVS and CDR2 is FQNEAQ. With 1 base clipped from V and 6 bases from J, the junction kept 0 bases outside the gene matches. The CDR3 loop spans 13 amino acids. CDR3 sequence: CASSLGQGDGYTF. For the CDR3, the DNA is TGTGCCAGCAGCTTAGGACAGGGGGATGGCTACACCTTC. Full variable domain (missing parts from reference TRBV7-8 and TRBJ1-2): GAGVSQSPRYKVAKRGQDVALRCDPISGHVSLFWYQQALGQGPEFLTYFQNEAQLDKSGLPSDRFFAERPEGSVSTLKIQRTQQEDSAVYLCASSLGQGDGYTFGSGTRLTVV.

This clone was recorded at least ten times. The chain is built from TRBV11-3 and TRBJ2-3; TRBD2 aligns across 10 bases. The germline V gene encodes CDR1 SGHNT and CDR2 YENEEA. The CDR3 is 15 residues long. The junction had 3 bases not matched to a gene; V was cut back by 1 base and J by 5 bases. CDR3 sequence (DNA): TGTGCCAGCAGCTTAGGGAGCGGGAGGGGAGATACGCAGTATTTT. Protein sequence: CASSLGSGRGDTQYF. Full variable domain (outside the CDR3, taken from reference TRBV11-3 and TRBJ2-3): EAGVVQSPRYKIIEKKQPVAFWCNPISGHNTLYWYLQNLGQGPELLIRYENEEAVDDSQLPKDRFSAERLKGVDSTLKIQPAELGDSAVYLCASSLGSGRGDTQYFGPGTRLTVL.

The chain couples TRBV29-1 to TRBJ2-7; possible D gene TRBD2, 6 bases. V lost 6 bases and J 3 bases, leaving 18 bases between the germline ends. This CDR3 is built from 14 residues. Germline V gives CDR1 SQVTM, CDR2 ANQGSEA. The CDR3 DNA is TGCAGCGTGGGGGGACCAGGCTCATTCTACGAGCAGTACTTC. This translates into CSVGGPGSFYEQYF.

This clone was recorded at least ten times. It may be a read error: a sequence one base away is much more abundant. This sequence joins TRBV4-3 and TRBJ2-1; 7 bases fit TRBD2. The junction had 13 bases not matched to a gene; V was cut back by 4 bases and J by 4 bases. CDR3 length: 17 amino acids. CDR1 LGHNA and CDR2 YSLEER come from the germline V gene. CDR3: CASSPPDSGLVYNEQFF. DNA for the CDR3: TGCGCCAGCAGCCCCCCGGACTCCGGACTAGTTTACAATGAGCAGTTCTTC.

This clone ranks as large. The J gene is TRBJ1-3, the V gene TRBV11-2; no definite D call. This CDR3 has 13 amino acids. The germline V gene encodes CDR1 SGHAT and CDR2 FQNNGV. V was cut by 5 bases and J by 5 bases, with 10 bases left in between. In DNA form, the CDR3 reads TGTGCCAGCAGCGGGATGACCCGAAACACCATATATTTT. Translated, it gives CASSGMTRNTIYF. Using reference TRBV11-2 and TRBJ1-3 for the parts outside the CDR3, the full variable domain is EAGVAQSPRYKIIEKRQSVAFWCNPISGHATLYWYQQILGQGPKLLIQFQNNGVVDDSQLPKDRFSAERLKGVDSTLKIQPAKLEDSAVYLCASSGMTRNTIYFGEGSWLTVV.

To note about this clone: One base separates it from a far larger clone, so it is likely a read error. This same CDR3 is encoded by further DNA sequences in the sample. This chain connects TRBV29-1 to TRBJ2-3; either TRBD1 or TRBD2 may supply D (5 bases each). The CDR3 is 13 residues long. The V end was cut by 5 bases, the J end by 1 base, with 10 bases between. The germline gives CDR1 SQVTM, CDR2 ANQGSEA. This CDR3 reads CSVSGTRTDTQYF. CDR3 nucleotide sequence: TGCAGCGTTTCCGGGACCCGCACAGATACGCAGTATTTT.

J is TRBJ2-7 and V is TRBV29-1; D tentatively fits TRBD1 or TRBD2 (6 bases each). V was trimmed by 3 bases and J by 9 bases, leaving 18 bases between them. The germline V gene has CDR1 SQVTM and CDR2 ANQGSEA. This CDR3 region has 13 residues. CDR3 in DNA: TGCAGCGTTGAGGGGGGCGAAGCCGACGGGCAGTACTTC. It is translated as CSVEGGEADGQYF.

This clone showed up just a few times. This could be a read error, since a much larger clone is one nucleotide away. This sample also contains other DNA sequences that code for the same CDR3. The genes are TRBV29-1 and TRBJ1-2; D possibly corresponds to TRBD1 (6 bases). V lost 3 bases and J 12 bases, leaving 17 bases between the germline ends. Germline CDR1 and CDR2: SQVTM and ANQGSEA. This CDR3 has 12 residues. The CDR3 loop is CSVDGLGAGDTF. In DNA form, the CDR3 reads TGCAGCGTTGACGGGTTGGGGGCGGGGGACACCTTC.

On this clone itself: A much larger clone differs from this one at a single base, so this may be a read error. Distinct nucleotide sequences in the sample also encode this CDR3. The V call is TRBV29-1, the J call TRBJ1-2, with a tentative D call TRBD1 (6 bases). CDR3 length: 12 residues. The germline gives CDR1 SQVTM, CDR2 ANQGSEA. CDR3 sequence reads: CCVDGAGAGDTF. The CDR3 nucleotides are TGCTGCGTTGACGGGGCGGGGGCTGGGGACACCTTC.

The chain links TRBV29-1 to TRBJ2-3; 9 positions agree with TRBD2. Germline-derived CDR1 and CDR2 are SQVTM and ANQGSEA. The CDR3 is made up of 13 amino acids. V trimming: 4 bases; J trimming: 5 bases; junction bases outside the gene matches: 4. CDR3 sequence: CSVAGTSQDTQYF. The CDR3 DNA reads TGCAGCGTTGCCGGGACTAGCCAAGATACGCAGTATTTT.

There are a few counts of this clone. V usage is TRBV29-1 and J usage is TRBJ1-1; 7 nucleotides line up with TRBD1. Trimming took 8 bases from V and 1 from J; bases not matched to a gene: 7. Germline V gives CDR1 SQVTM, CDR2 ANQGSEA. CDR3 length: 13 amino acids. The CDR3 here is CSLGGQSNTEAFF. The CDR3 DNA reads as TGCAGCTTGGGGGGACAGTCGAACACTGAAGCTTTCTTT.

This clone was picked up many times. The chain has TRBV7-9 and TRBJ2-1; 7 bases are shared with TRBD2. This CDR3 comprises 16 residues. Germline V gene sequence: CDR1 SEHNR, CDR2 FQNEAQ (reference sequence). After removal of 5 bases from V and 4 bases from J, the junction contained 11 bases not matched to a gene. CDR3 region: CASSPLVGGRYNEQFF. CDR3 sequence (DNA): TGTGCCAGCAGCCCTCTAGTTGGCGGGAGATACAATGAGCAGTTCTTC.